The 27 T cell receptor beta chains reported below all come from one sample, sequenced in a study of cytomegalovirus exposure and HLA in healthy donors. The primer mix had 60 Vbeta and 13 Jbeta primers. Using immunoSEQ multiplex PCR, the repertoire was profiled, and TCRdb retains in-frame clones only, with some absent. The sample lists around 120,000 clones; around three quarters were seen once. Sequenced sample: PBMCs. These receptors all stem from a woman aged 40-49 years in good health and CMV-seropositive.

V usage is TRBV21-1 and J usage is TRBJ2-1; TRBD2 reflects the table's D call only, with no check against the DNA. TRBV21-1 has pseudogene status. There are 15 residues in the CDR3. The CDR3 nucleotides are TGTGCCAGCAGCCATCCGGGACTACCCTACAATGAGCAGTTCTTC. It specifies CASSHPGLPYNEQFF.

V and J are TRBV11-2 and TRBJ2-1, with 11 bases matching TRBD2. J was trimmed by 4 bases and V by 4 bases; bases with no gene match: 3. The CDR3 is made up of 15 amino acids. CDR1 and CDR2 (germline): SGHAT, FQNNGV. The CDR3 nucleotides are TGTGCCAGCAGCTCTAGCGGGAGGTTGTACAATGAGCAGTTCTTC. This sequence encodes CASSSSGRLYNEQFF.

The chain joins TRBV9 to TRBJ2-3; the match to TRBD2 covers 9 bases. The CDR3 sequence is 15 residues long. Trimming took 0 bases from V and 6 from J; bases not matched to a gene: 5. The germline gives CDR1 SGDLS, CDR2 YYNGEE. This CDR3 reads CASSVASGKTDTQYF. Here the CDR3 DNA reads TGTGCCAGCAGCGTAGCTAGCGGGAAAACTGATACGCAGTATTTT. Variable domain in full (rest from reference TRBV9 and TRBJ2-3): DSGVTQTPKHLITATGQRVTLRCSPRSGDLSVYWYQQSLDQGLQFLIQYYNGEERAKGNILERFSAQQFPDLHSELNLSSLELGDSALYFCASSVASGKTDTQYFGPGTRLTVL.

This clone was recorded once. The chain is built from TRBV6-5 and TRBJ2-5; 7 nucleotides line up with TRBD1. The end of the DNA fits TRBJ2-7 better, so the J call may be wrong. There are 14 residues in the CDR3. Per the germline V gene, CDR1 is MNHEY and CDR2 is SVGAGI. Here the CDR3 DNA reads TGTGCCACCAGAAGGGGGCAAGGTTCCTACGAGCAGTACTTC. Encoded protein: CATRRGQGSYEQYF.

J is TRBJ2-7 and V is TRBV19; 10 nucleotides agree with TRBD2. CDR3 length: 17 residues. Germline lookup yields CDR1 LNHDA and CDR2 SQIVND (reference sequence). The J segment lost 4 bases and the V segment lost 5 bases, leaving 14 bases of the junction unmatched. CDR3 nucleotides: TGTGCCAGTAGTCGGGATAGCGGGAGGACAACCTCTTACGAGCAGTACTTC. It yields the protein CASSRDSGRTTSYEQYF.

Comments on this clone: Other DNA sequences from this sample encode an identical CDR3 as well. J is TRBJ1-6 and V is TRBV6-5, with 9 bases aligning to TRBD1. Germline values: CDR1 MNHEY, CDR2 SVGAGI. V was pared by 0 bases and J by 7 bases, with 4 bases of the junction left unmatched. The CDR3 is 16 amino acids. CDR3 residues: CASSYSDRGTNSPLHF. The DNA of the CDR3 is TGTGCCAGCAGTTACTCGGACAGGGGAACAAATTCACCCCTCCACTTT.

The chain couples TRBV5-6 to TRBJ2-7; TRBD2 is a possible D gene (6 bases). Germline V gene sequence: CDR1 SGHDT, CDR2 YYEEEE. Trimming took off 4 bases at V and 0 bases at J, with 14 bases between the two ends. The CDR3 has 15 amino acids. CDR3 sequence (DNA): TGTGCCAGCAGCCGGGACTTTAGAAGCTCCTACGAGCAGTACTTC. It encodes CASSRDFRSSYEQYF.

This chain uses TRBV5-1 with TRBJ2-7; D is ambiguous. Trimming pared 1 base from V and 1 base from J, leaving 3 bases between. This CDR3 is built from 12 residues. CDR1 SGHRS and CDR2 YFSETQ come from the germline V gene. CDR3 sequence (DNA): TGCGCCAGCAGCTTGACTTCCTACGAGCAGTACTTC. Residues: CASSLTSYEQYF.

On this clone: Other nucleotide sequences from this sample produce the same CDR3. The chain has TRBV5-1 and TRBJ1-4, with no clear D. The germline gives CDR1 SGHRS, CDR2 YFSETQ. CDR3 size: 14 residues. V was trimmed by 0 bases and J by 7 bases, leaving 10 bases between them. CDR3 amino acids: CASSLGGLGEKLFF. CDR3 in DNA: TGCGCCAGCAGCTTGGGCGGGTTAGGTGAAAAACTGTTTTTT.

This clone came up once. V and J are TRBV4-1 and TRBJ1-2; D is unclear. V lost 0 bases to trimming and J lost 3 bases, with 14 bases between them. Germline loops: CDR1 MGHRA, CDR2 YSYEKL. The CDR3 is 16 residues long. The DNA of the CDR3 is TGCGCCAGCAGCCAAGACGCTCGAGCGGAGCACTATGGCTACACCTTC. It specifies CASSQDARAEHYGYTF.

The chain couples TRBV11-2 to TRBJ2-3; 7 nucleotides match TRBD1. Per the germline V gene, CDR1 is SGHAT and CDR2 is FQNNGV. The CDR3 is made up of 15 amino acids. Germline trimming cut 5 bases from V and 2 bases from J; bases unmatched to any gene: 7. The CDR3 protein is CASSRWDRTTDTQYF. The DNA of the CDR3 is TGTGCCAGCAGCCGCTGGGACAGAACCACAGATACGCAGTATTTT.

The V call is TRBV19, the J call TRBJ2-1, with D tentatively TRBD1 (6 bases). CDR1 is LNHDA and CDR2 is SQIVND in the germline V gene (reference sequence). The CDR3 extends over 15 amino acids. Trimming removed 4 bases at V and 3 bases at J, with 13 bases between. CDR3 in DNA: TGTGCCAGTAGTAGAGGGACAAGAGGCTACAATGAGCAGTTCTTC. This codes for CASSRGTRGYNEQFF. Filled out from reference TRBV19 and TRBJ2-1, the complete variable domain reads DGGITQSPKYLFRKEGQNVTLSCEQNLNHDAMYWYRQDPGQGLRLIYYSQIVNDFQKGDIAEGYSVSREKKESFPLTVTSAQKNPTAFYLCASSRGTRGYNEQFFGPGTRLTVL.

V and J are TRBV15 and TRBJ1-2; TRBD1 is a possible D gene (5 bases). Germline V CDR1 and CDR2: LNHNV, YYDKDF (reference sequence). The germline V and J ends were trimmed by 0 bases and 2 bases, with 10 bases remaining between them. This CDR3 has 15 residues. The CDR3 coding sequence is TGTGCCACCAGCAGAGACAGGGCGGGGAACTATGGCTACACCTTC. Protein sequence: CATSRDRAGNYGYTF.

V is TRBV27 and J is TRBJ2-7; 12 bases match TRBD2. The CDR3 sequence is 18 residues long. J lost 1 base, V lost 3 bases, and 10 bases had no gene match. Germline V gene lookup returns CDR1 MNHEY and CDR2 SMNVEV (reference sequence). CDR3 coding DNA: TGTGCCAGCAGTTTCCCCCCTAGCGGGAGGGCCAGATCCTACGAGCAGTACTTC. This sequence encodes CASSFPPSGRARSYEQYF.

The chain has TRBV30 and TRBJ1-2, with 12 bases matching TRBD1. V trimming: 5 bases; J trimming: 4 bases; junction bases outside the gene matches: 5. The CDR3 runs 14 residues. Germline V gene data show CDR1 as GTSNPN and CDR2 as SVGIG (reference sequence). Written as DNA, the CDR3 is TGTGCCTGGGTGGGACAGGGGGCCAGCTATGGCTACACCTTC. This gives the protein CAWVGQGASYGYTF. The complete variable domain, with remaining parts taken from reference TRBV30 and TRBJ1-2, reads SQTIHQWPATLVQPVGSPLSLECTVEGTSNPNLYWYRQAAGRGLQLLFYSVGIGQISSEVPQNLSASRPQDRQFILSSKKLLLSDSGFYLCAWVGQGASYGYTFGSGTRLTVV.

This clone was observed once. The V call is TRBV5-1, the J call TRBJ1-2; D might be TRBD1 (5 bases). Trimming cost V 0 bases and J 7 bases, with 13 bases left between them. This CDR3 region has 14 residues. Germline CDR1 SGHRS, CDR2 YFSETQ. In DNA form, the CDR3 reads TGCGCCAGCAGCTTGGTGCCAGGGCCGGGTGGCTACACCTTC. Protein sequence: CASSLVPGPGGYTF.

This chain links TRBV27 with TRBJ2-2; 7 bases map to TRBD2. This CDR3 spans 14 amino acids. From germline, CDR1 is MNHEY and CDR2 SMNVEV (reference sequence). Trimming cost V 6 bases and J 5 bases; bases outside gene matches: 6. For the CDR3, the DNA is TGTGCCAGCAGATCTAGCGGAGAAACCGGGGAGCTGTTTTTT. Protein product: CASRSSGETGELFF.

The V call is TRBV19, the J call TRBJ1-2, with 9 positions matching TRBD1. The CDR3 is 15 residues long. The J segment lost 8 bases and the V segment lost 1 base, leaving 8 bases of the junction unmatched. Looked up from germline, CDR1 is LNHDA and CDR2 is SQIVND (reference sequence). As DNA, the CDR3 is TGTGCCAGTAGTATAGGGGGACAGGGAACAGGCGGCTACACCTTC. As protein: CASSIGGQGTGGYTF.

The J gene is TRBJ2-3, the V gene TRBV28; D is possibly TRBD2 (6 bases). The germline V and J ends were trimmed by 2 bases and 0 bases, with 9 bases remaining between them. Looked up from germline, CDR1 is MDHEN and CDR2 is SYDVKM. The CDR3 runs 15 residues. For the CDR3, the DNA is TGTGCCAGCAGTTTAGCGGGGCCTAGCACAGATACGCAGTATTTT. This codes for CASSLAGPSTDTQYF.

The chain has TRBV27 and TRBJ2-5; D remains unclear. Germline V CDR1 and CDR2: MNHEY, SMNVEV (reference sequence). The CDR3 loop spans 11 amino acids. The V gene lost 4 bases and the J gene lost 7 bases, with 7 bases spanning the gap. In DNA, the CDR3 is TGTGCCAGCAGTTCCCACGGGACCCAGTACTTC. Its translation is CASSSHGTQYF.

This chain uses TRBV4-1 with TRBJ1-6, with 11 bases identical to TRBD1. This CDR3 spans 18 amino acids. Germline V lookup: CDR1 MGHRA, CDR2 YSYEKL. With 2 bases clipped from V and 9 bases from J, the junction kept 12 bases outside the gene matches. The DNA of the CDR3 is TGCGCCAGCAGCCAACTTCGGACAGGGGGCGCGGGGGTTTCACCCCTCCACTTT. Translated, it gives CASSQLRTGGAGVSPLHF.

The genes are TRBV6-5 and TRBJ1-4; the D is unclear. Trimming took off 2 bases at V and 0 bases at J, with 4 bases between the two ends. In germline, CDR1 is MNHEY, CDR2 SVGAGI. The CDR3 length is 14 residues. The CDR3 spells CASSYRATNEKLFF. Here the CDR3 DNA reads TGTGCCAGCAGTTACCGTGCAACTAATGAAAAACTGTTTTTT.

This clone was seen just once. The chain joins TRBV19 to TRBJ1-2, with 9 bases aligning to TRBD1. The germline V gene has CDR1 LNHDA and CDR2 SQIVND (reference sequence). This CDR3 region has 16 residues. The V and J ends lost 3 bases and 0 bases, in that order; junction bases with no gene match: 5. CDR3 sequence (DNA): TGTGCCAGTAGTATCCGGACAGGGGTAACTAACTATGGCTACACCTTC. Protein product: CASSIRTGVTNYGYTF. Full variable domain (remainder filled in from reference TRBV19 and TRBJ1-2): DGGITQSPKYLFRKEGQNVTLSCEQNLNHDAMYWYRQDPGQGLRLIYYSQIVNDFQKGDIAEGYSVSREKKESFPLTVTSAQKNPTAFYLCASSIRTGVTNYGYTFGSGTRLTVV.

The V call is TRBV15, the J call TRBJ2-1; D remains ambiguous. The CDR3 has 14 amino acids. Trimming removed 0 bases at V and 9 bases at J, with 12 bases between. Looked up from germline, CDR1 is LNHNV and CDR2 is YYDKDF (reference sequence). The CDR3: CATSRDRRLGEQFF. CDR3 in DNA: TGTGCCACCAGCAGAGATCGGAGACTGGGTGAGCAGTTCTTC.

The V gene is TRBV10-3, the J gene TRBJ2-3, with D tentatively TRBD1 (6 bases). Germline V gene data show CDR1 as ENHRY and CDR2 as SYGVKD. The germline V and J ends were trimmed by 10 bases and 4 bases, with 15 bases remaining between them. The length of the CDR3 is 13 residues. The CDR3 reads CATRGYGADTQYF. CDR3 bases: TGTGCCACCAGGGGTTACGGGGCAGATACGCAGTATTTT.

In its sample, this clone was seen once. V and J are TRBV5-4 and TRBJ1-5, with D possibly matching TRBD1 (6 bases). The V gene lost 0 bases and the J gene lost 1 base, with 8 bases spanning the gap. Germline V CDR1 and CDR2: SGHNT, YYREEE (reference sequence). CDR3 length: 15 amino acids. The DNA for the CDR3 is TGTGCCAGCAGCTTGGGCGGACAGAGCAATCAGCCCCAGCATTTT. Protein sequence: CASSLGGQSNQPQHF.

The V gene is TRBV18, the J gene TRBJ1-4; 10 bases are a match to TRBD1. With 6 bases clipped from V and 7 bases from J, the junction kept 5 bases outside the gene matches. Germline V gene data show CDR1 as KGHSH and CDR2 as LQKENI. The CDR3 totals 14 residues. The DNA for the CDR3 is TGTGCCAGCTCCCGACAGGGGGCGGCTGAAAAACTGTTTTTT. It translates to CASSRQGAAEKLFF.